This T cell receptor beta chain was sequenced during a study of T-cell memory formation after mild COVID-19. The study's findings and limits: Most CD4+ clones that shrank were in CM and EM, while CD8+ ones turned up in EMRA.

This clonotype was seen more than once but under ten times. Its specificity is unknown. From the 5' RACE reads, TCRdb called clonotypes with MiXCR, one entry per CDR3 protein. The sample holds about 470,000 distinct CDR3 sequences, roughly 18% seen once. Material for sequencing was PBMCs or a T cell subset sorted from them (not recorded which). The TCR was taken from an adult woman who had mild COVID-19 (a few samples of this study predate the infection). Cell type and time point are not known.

The CDR3 region has the DNA TGCGCCAGCAGCTTATTAGGTCCCACAGCCGGGGAGCTGTTTTTT. Translation: CASSLLGPTAGELFF. J is TRBJ2-2 and V is TRBV5-1, with D unclear. The germline CDR1 and CDR2 sequences are SGHRS and YFSETQ. The V and J ends lost 2 bases and 6 bases respectively, with 14 bases between them. CDR3 length equals 15 residues.